These T cell receptor beta chains were read from a single sample in a study of glioma-infiltrating T cells. A single record per CDR3 protein comes from TCRdb applying MiXCR to the multiplex PCR reads. The data contain 300,000 to 400,000 distinct CDR3 sequences, roughly two fifths of them singletons. Material for sequencing was glioma tissue, nonneoplastic brain tissue, or PBMCs (not recorded which). These receptors were collected from a human donor with low-grade glioma or glioblastoma, undergoing nonglioma brain surgery, or in good health (not recorded which). CDR3s include the opening cysteine and the closing phenylalanine or tryptophan. D genes are given only for firm matches. The size of a clone is reported for some rows only, either as once, few or many, or as a class for expanded clones.

j_gene | abundance | d_gene | v_gene | CDR3aa
TRBJ1-1 | . | TRBD1 | TRBV15 | CATSPEGGTNTEAFF
TRBJ2-7 | few | TRBD1 | TRBV27 | CASSSDRGPYEQYF
TRBJ2-1 | . | TRBD1 | TRBV15 | CATSRSTGGPYNKQFF
TRBJ2-1 | few | . | TRBV29-1 | CSVDHGLFINEQFF
TRBJ2-1 | . | TRBD1 | TRBV6-1 | CASRRRSGGSYNEQFF
TRBJ2-5 | . | TRBD1 | TRBV28 | CASSPGQGEETRYF
TRBJ2-7 | few | TRBD1 | TRBV4-1 | CASSQDGWVQGAREQYF
TRBJ2-2 | many | . | TRBV20-1 | CSAVTEAYTGELFF
TRBJ2-7 | . | TRBD2 | TRBV4-1 | CASSRNSGVTYEQYF
TRBJ2-7 | few | . | TRBV6-1 | CASPGIDSYEQYF
TRBJ2-1 | few | . | TRBV20-1 | CRIRSSYNEQFF
TRBJ2-1 | . | . | TRBV20-1 | CSASSRQEVYNEQFF
TRBJ1-4 | . | . | TRBV4-2 | CASSQTEKLFF
TRBJ1-2 | . | . | TRBV12-3/TRBV12-4 | CASCPTTSALGRYTF
TRBJ2-1 | . | TRBD2 | TRBV5-4 | CASSYLAGVGEQFF
TRBJ2-7 | . | . | TRBV20-1 | CSASVTGTNSYEQYF
TRBJ2-1 | . | TRBD2 | TRBV7-2 | CASSPQGGSLHNEQFF
TRBJ2-7 | . | TRBD2 | TRBV12-3/TRBV12-4 | CASSYSGGGWEQYF
TRBJ2-1 | . | . | TRBV4-3 | CASSQVQTLVYNEQFF
TRBJ2-1 | . | . | TRBV10-1 | CASRAAGKAYNEQFF
TRBJ2-7 | . | TRBD1 | TRBV19 | CASSIRDRVHKQYF
TRBJ2-3 | few | . | TRBV7-2 | CASSLEAPGPREQYF
TRBJ1-2 | . | . | TRBV7-2 | CASSLDLVPTDYGYTF
TRBJ2-7 | . | TRBD2 | TRBV27 | CASSIGTSGVVEQYF
TRBJ1-5 | . | . | TRBV12-3/TRBV12-4 | CASSFWGTNQPQHF
TRBJ2-2 | . | . | TRBV6-6 | CASSYGRLATGELFF
TRBJ1-1 | many | . | TRBV27 | CASKRTTPLEEAFF
TRBJ2-3 | few | . | TRBV28 | CASSLYKEGFNTDTQYF
TRBJ2-7 | many | . | TRBV6-1 | CASSEITVSSYEQYF
TRBJ2-1 | . | . | TRBV7-2 | CASSLVGGNEQFF
TRBJ2-7 | few | . | TRBV4-1 | CASSQVRTSYEQYF
TRBJ2-1 | many | . | TRBV7-9 | CASSLIGTEQFF
TRBJ1-2 | many | TRBD1 | TRBV27 | CASSTTGTGNYGYTF
TRBJ1-1 | many | . | TRBV27 | CASSLNRNTEAFF
TRBJ2-7 | . | . | TRBV28 | CATLDSFYEQYF
TRBJ2-5 | . | . | TRBV6-1 | CASLAGTQYF
TRBJ1-5 | many | . | TRBV28 | CASIPRGDQPQHF
TRBJ2-3 | . | TRBD2 | TRBV6-4 | CATRTSGSTDTQYF
TRBJ2-7 | . | . | TRBV5-5 | CASSFLGFPTGEQYF
TRBJ1-1 | . | . | TRBV6-6 | CASRQSLIAEAFF
TRBJ2-1 | many | . | TRBV6-5 | CASSYSPGHEQFF
TRBJ2-1 | . | TRBD1 | TRBV25-1 | CASSVRQGDRNEQFF
TRBJ2-3 | . | . | TRBV10-3 | CAISEWSTDTQYF
TRBJ2-7 | many | TRBD2 | TRBV27 | CASSQGLAGISYEQYF
TRBJ2-1 | . | TRBD1 | TRBV20-1 | CSVQAQGADNEQFF
TRBJ2-3 | few | . | TRBV4-1 | CASRRGTSTDTQYF
TRBJ2-1 | . | TRBD2 | TRBV5-1 | CASSSGTSGRAGEQFF
TRBJ2-5 | . | TRBD2 | TRBV29-1 | CSHFGTSGIRETQYF
TRBJ2-5 | . | . | TRBV6-2/TRBV6-3 | CAIREHGSETQYF
TRBJ2-7 | . | . | TRBV5-1 | CASSLSTGTYEQYF
TRBJ2-4 | few | TRBD1 | TRBV5-4 | CASSLRDRREMEYF
TRBJ1-6 | . | TRBD1 | TRBV2 | CASGQETKSLHF
TRBJ2-3 | few | TRBD2 | TRBV4-1 | CASSQVGGVAGVERYF
TRBJ2-7 | few | TRBD1 | TRBV12-3/TRBV12-4 | CASSLDRTGGNWYQYEQYF
TRBJ2-5 | . | TRBD1 | TRBV20-1 | CSARDVGTVEETQYF
TRBJ1-4 | . | TRBD1 | TRBV29-1 | CSAGDRRLEKLFF
TRBJ1-1 | many | . | TRBV27 | CASSRYLNTEAFF
TRBJ2-7 | few | . | TRBV7-6 | CASSLLGPSLYEQYF
TRBJ1-1 | . | TRBD1 | TRBV3-1 | CASSLTGSGSPFF
TRBJ1-1 | many | . | TRBV6-6 | CASSYSTAQREAFF